This TCR beta chain was sequenced for a study of blood T cell repertoires in COVID-19. Study overall: Acute and convalescent COVID-19 specimens originated in the United States, Italy and Spain. T cells, B-cell-depleted T cells, or PBMCs supplied cDNA or gDNA.

Germline lookup yields CDR1 MDHEN and CDR2 SYDVKM. The CDR3 extends over 13 amino acids. Trimming cost V 10 bases and J 3 bases, with 13 bases left between them. Authors' processing steps: Amplification of reference gene primers provided the estimated nucleated cell counts. Profiling relied on immunoSEQ multiplex PCR, and the TCRdb table lists in-frame clones only, not all of them. V, J and clone size derive from that table, while D and trimming were established from the DNA sequence. In the table there are 320,000 or so clones, around 84% of which are singletons. The chain combines TRBV28 with TRBJ1-3, with D possibly TRBD1 on 5 matching bases. The sequencing input was PBMCs or T cells enriched from blood (not recorded which). This TCR was sampled from a woman in her twenties or thirties who had been exposed to COVID-19. The CDR3 reads CATTGTVGNTIYF. CDR3 in DNA: TGTGCCACCACAGGTACCGTTGGAAACACCATATATTTT.